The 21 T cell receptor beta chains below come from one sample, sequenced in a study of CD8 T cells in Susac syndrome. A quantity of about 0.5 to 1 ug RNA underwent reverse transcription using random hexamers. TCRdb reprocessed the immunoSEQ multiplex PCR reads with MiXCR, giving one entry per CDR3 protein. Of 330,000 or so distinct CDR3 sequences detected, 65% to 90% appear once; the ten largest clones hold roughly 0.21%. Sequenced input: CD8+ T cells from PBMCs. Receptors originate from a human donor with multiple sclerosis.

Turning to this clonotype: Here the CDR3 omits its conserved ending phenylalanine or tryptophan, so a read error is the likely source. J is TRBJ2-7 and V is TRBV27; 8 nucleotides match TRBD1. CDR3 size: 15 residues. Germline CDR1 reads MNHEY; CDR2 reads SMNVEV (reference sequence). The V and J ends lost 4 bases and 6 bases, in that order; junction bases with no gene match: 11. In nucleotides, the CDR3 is TGTGCCAGCAGTTCAGCAGGGGGCCTCCTCCTCGAGCAGTACCTC. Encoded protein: CASSSAGGLLLEQYL.

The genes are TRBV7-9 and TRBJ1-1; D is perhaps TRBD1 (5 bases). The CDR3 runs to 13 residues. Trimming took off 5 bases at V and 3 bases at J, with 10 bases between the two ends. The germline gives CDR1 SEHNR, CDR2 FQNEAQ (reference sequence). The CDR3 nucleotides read TGTGCCAGCAGCCCAGGGTATGACACTGAAGCTTTCTTT. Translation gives CASSPGYDTEAFF.

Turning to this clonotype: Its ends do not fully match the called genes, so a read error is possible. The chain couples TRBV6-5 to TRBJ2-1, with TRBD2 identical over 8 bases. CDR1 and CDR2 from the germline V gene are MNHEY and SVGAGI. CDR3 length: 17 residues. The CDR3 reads CASSYSFSGIAPNEQLF. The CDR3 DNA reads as TGTGCCAGCAGTTACTCATTTAGCGGGATAGCGCCCAATGAGCAGCTCTTC.

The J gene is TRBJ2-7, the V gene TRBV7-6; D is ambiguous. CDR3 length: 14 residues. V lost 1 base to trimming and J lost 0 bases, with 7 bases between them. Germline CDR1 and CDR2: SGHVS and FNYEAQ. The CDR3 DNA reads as TGTGCCAGCAGCTTAGTCACCGGCTCCTACGAGCAGTACTTC. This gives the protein CASSLVTGSYEQYF.

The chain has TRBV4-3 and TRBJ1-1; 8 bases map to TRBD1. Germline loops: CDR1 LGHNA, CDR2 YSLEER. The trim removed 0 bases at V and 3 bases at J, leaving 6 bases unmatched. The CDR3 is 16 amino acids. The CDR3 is CASSQDTYRGDTEAFF. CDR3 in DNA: TGCGCCAGCAGCCAAGATACGTACAGGGGGGACACTGAAGCTTTCTTT.

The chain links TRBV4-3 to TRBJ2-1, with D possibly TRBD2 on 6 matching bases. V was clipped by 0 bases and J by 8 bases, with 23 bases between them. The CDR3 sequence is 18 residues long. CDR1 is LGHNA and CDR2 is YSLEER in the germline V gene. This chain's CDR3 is CASSQDLGLGGMEYEQFF. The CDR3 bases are TGCGCCAGCAGCCAAGATTTAGGCCTGGGGGGTATGGAATATGAGCAGTTCTTC.

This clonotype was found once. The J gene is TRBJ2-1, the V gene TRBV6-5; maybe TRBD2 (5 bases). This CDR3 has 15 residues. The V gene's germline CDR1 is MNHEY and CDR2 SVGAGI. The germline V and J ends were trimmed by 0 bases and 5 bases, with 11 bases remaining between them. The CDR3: CASSYSMDSNNEQFF. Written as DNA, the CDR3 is TGTGCCAGCAGTTACTCGATGGACTCAAACAATGAGCAGTTCTTC.

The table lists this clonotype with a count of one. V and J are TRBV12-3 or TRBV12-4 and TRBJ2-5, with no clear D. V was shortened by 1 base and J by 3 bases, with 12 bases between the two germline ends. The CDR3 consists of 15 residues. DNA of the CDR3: TGTGCCAGCAGTTTAGTCCCCCACGCGGAAGAGACCCAGTACTTC. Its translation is CASSLVPHAEETQYF.

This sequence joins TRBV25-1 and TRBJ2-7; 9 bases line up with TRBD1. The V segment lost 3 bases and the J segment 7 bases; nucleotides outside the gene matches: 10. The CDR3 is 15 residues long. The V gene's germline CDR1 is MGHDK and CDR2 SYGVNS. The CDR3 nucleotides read TGTGCCAGCAGTGATTGGGGGACAGGGCAAGGGGAGCAGTACTTC. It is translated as CASSDWGTGQGEQYF.

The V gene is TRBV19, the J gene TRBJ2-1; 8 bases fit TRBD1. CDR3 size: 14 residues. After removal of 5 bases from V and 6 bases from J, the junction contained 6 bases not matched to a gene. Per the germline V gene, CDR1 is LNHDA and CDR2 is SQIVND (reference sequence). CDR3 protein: CASSPTTGANEQFF. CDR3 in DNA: TGTGCCAGTAGTCCAACGACAGGGGCCAATGAGCAGTTCTTC.

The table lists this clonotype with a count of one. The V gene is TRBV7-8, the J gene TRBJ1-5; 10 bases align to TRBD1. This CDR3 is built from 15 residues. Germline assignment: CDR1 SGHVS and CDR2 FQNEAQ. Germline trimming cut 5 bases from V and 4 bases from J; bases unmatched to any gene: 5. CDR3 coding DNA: TGTGCCAGCAGCGCGGGGACAGGGGAGAATCAGCCCCAGCATTTT. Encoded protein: CASSAGTGENQPQHF.

For the CDR3, the DNA is TGTGCCTGGAGTGTACTAAAATCCTCCTACGAGCAGTACTTC. It encodes CAWSVLKSSYEQYF. The genes are TRBV30 and TRBJ2-7, with D unclear. The CDR3 runs to 14 residues. Germline V gives CDR1 GTSNPN, CDR2 SVGIG (reference sequence). V was trimmed by 0 bases and J by 0 bases, leaving 9 bases between them.

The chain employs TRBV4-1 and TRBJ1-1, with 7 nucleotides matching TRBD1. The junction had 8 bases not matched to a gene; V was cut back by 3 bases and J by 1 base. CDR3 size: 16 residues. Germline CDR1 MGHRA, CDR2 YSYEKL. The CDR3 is CASSHYQDRSNTEAFF. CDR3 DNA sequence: TGCGCCAGCAGCCACTACCAGGACAGGTCGAACACTGAAGCTTTCTTT.

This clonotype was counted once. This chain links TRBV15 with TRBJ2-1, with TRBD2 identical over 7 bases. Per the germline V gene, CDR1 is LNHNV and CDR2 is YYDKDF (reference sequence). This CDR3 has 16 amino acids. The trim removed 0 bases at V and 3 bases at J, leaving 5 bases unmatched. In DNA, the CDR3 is TGTGCCACCAGCAGAGATCGGGGCGGGAGCTACAATGAGCAGTTCTTC. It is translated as CATSRDRGGSYNEQFF.

CDR3 amino acids: CASSLAPSPDNSPLHF. The DNA for the CDR3 is TGTGCCAGCAGCTTAGCTCCCAGTCCAGATAATTCACCCCTCCACTTT. The chain has TRBV7-9 and TRBJ1-6; D ambiguous. The length of the CDR3 is 16 residues. The germline CDR1 and CDR2 sequences are SEHNR and FQNEAQ (reference sequence). Trimming removed 0 bases at V and 5 bases at J, with 11 bases between.

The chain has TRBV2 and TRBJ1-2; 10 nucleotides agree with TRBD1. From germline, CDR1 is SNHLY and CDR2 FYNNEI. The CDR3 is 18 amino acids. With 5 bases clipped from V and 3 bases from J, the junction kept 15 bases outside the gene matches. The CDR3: CASSPWGTGAVLDYGYTF. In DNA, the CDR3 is TGTGCCAGCAGTCCCTGGGGGACAGGGGCGGTGTTGGACTATGGCTACACCTTC.

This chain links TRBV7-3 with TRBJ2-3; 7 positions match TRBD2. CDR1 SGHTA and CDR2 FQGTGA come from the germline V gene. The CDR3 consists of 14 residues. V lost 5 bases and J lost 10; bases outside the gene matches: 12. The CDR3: CASSPGGPGHSQYF. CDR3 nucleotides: TGTGCCAGCAGCCCGGGAGGACCTGGGCATTCGCAGTATTTT.

CDR3 amino acids: CASSFQGTGNQPQHF. The CDR3, as DNA: TGTGCCAGCAGTTTCCAGGGGACGGGCAATCAGCCCCAGCATTTT. The chain combines TRBV12-3 or TRBV12-4 with TRBJ1-5; a weak D match, TRBD1 (6 bases). V lost 3 bases and J 2 bases, leaving 11 bases between the germline ends. The CDR3 has 15 amino acids.

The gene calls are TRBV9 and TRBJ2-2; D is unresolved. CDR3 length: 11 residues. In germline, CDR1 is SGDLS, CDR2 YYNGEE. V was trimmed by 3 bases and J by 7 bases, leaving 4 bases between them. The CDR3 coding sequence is TGTGCCAGCAGCGGACGCGGGGAGCTGTTTTTT. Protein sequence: CASSGRGELFF.

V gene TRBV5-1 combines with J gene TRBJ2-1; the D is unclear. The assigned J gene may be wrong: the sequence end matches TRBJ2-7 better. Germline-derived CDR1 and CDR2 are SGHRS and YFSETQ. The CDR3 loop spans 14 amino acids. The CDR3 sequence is CASSTYVTRGEQYF. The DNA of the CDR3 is TGCGCCAGCAGCACTTATGTGACCCGCGGAGAGCAGTACTTC.

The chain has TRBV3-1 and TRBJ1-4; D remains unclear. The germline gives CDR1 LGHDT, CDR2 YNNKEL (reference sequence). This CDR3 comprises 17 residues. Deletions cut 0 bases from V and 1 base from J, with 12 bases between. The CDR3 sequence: CASSQERVVETNEKLFF. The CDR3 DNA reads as TGTGCCAGCAGCCAAGAGAGGGTGGTGGAAACTAATGAAAAACTGTTTTTT.